A single sample is the source of the 27 T cell receptor beta chains below, sequenced in a study of T cell responses to AZD1222 COVID-19 vaccine listed by TCRdb under 2021. The library was produced with the immunoSEQ multiplex PCR assay. This immuneACCESS table, as held by TCRdb, lists in-frame sequences with V and J called but not all clones. Of the missing ones, under half trace to an unresolved V gene in checked studies; the others have no known cause. The sample includes approximately 100,000 clones, with 80% to 90% observed a single time. The ten top clones hold roughly an eighth of the sample. This specimen's time point label, per the study, means: baseline before first vaccination. The sample consisted of peripheral blood, taken on day 0 of AZD1222 vaccination. These receptors were obtained from an adult in good health.

This clone showed up just a few times. V gene TRBV5-5 combines with J gene TRBJ2-5, with 7 nucleotides matching TRBD1. Germline lookup yields CDR1 SGHKS and CDR2 YYEKEE (reference sequence). V lost 4 bases, J lost 1 base, and 4 bases stayed unmatched. This CDR3 comprises 14 residues. The CDR3, as DNA: TGTGCCAGCAGCCCGTGGGACAGCCAAGAGACCCAGTACTTC. Translating gives CASSPWDSQETQYF.

This chain uses TRBV19 with TRBJ1-1; 8 nucleotides match TRBD1. Germline values: CDR1 LNHDA, CDR2 SQIVND (reference sequence). The CDR3 extends over 12 amino acids. The CDR3, as DNA: TGTGCTGTGGGCCCGTGGACAGGGGAAGCTTTCTTT. The encoded protein is CAVGPWTGEAFF.

The chain uses TRBV3-1 (or the pseudogene TRBV3-2) and TRBJ2-5, with 8 bases aligning to TRBD2. This CDR3 contains 15 residues. Trimming removed 5 bases from V and 1 base from J; junction bases left unmatched: 6. The germline CDR1 and CDR2 sequences are LGHDT and YNNKEL (reference sequence). The DNA for the CDR3 is TGTGCCAGCAGCTCGGGGGGGACCCTCCAAGAGACCCAGTACTTC. Translated, it gives CASSSGGTLQETQYF.

This chain connects TRBV5-1 to TRBJ1-6, with D perhaps matching TRBD1 (5 bases). Germline-derived CDR1 and CDR2 are SGHRS and YFSETQ. The ends were cut back, 0 bases at V and 5 bases at J, with 6 bases in the middle. The CDR3 length is 14 residues. The CDR3 reads CASSLGRDNSPLHF. The CDR3 DNA is TGCGCCAGCAGCTTGGGCAGGGATAATTCACCCCTCCACTTT.

The chain couples TRBV5-4 to TRBJ1-1, with D unclear. This CDR3 is 12 amino acids long. The germline V and J ends were trimmed by 7 bases and 0 bases, with 7 bases remaining between them. The germline V gene encodes CDR1 SGHNT and CDR2 YYREEE (reference sequence). Here the CDR3 reads CASGSMNTEAFF. The CDR3 bases are TGTGCCAGCGGGTCTATGAACACTGAAGCTTTCTTT.

The rearrangement joins TRBV2 to TRBJ1-2, with D maybe TRBD1 (6 bases). Germline CDR1 reads SNHLY; CDR2 reads FYNNEI. V dropped 1 base and J dropped 7 bases, with 13 bases sitting between them. This CDR3 is 14 amino acids long. The DNA for the CDR3 is TGTGCCAGCAGTGAAGAGGGGGAATTGATTGGCTACACCTTC. Encoded protein: CASSEEGELIGYTF.

This chain links TRBV28 with TRBJ1-2; D may be TRBD1 (6 bases). The CDR3 runs 13 residues. The germline V gene encodes CDR1 MDHEN and CDR2 SYDVKM. Trimming shortened V by 6 bases and J by 9 bases, and 17 bases separated the two germline ends. The CDR3 here is CASSTDRPRSYTF. The CDR3 DNA is TGTGCCAGCAGCACGGACAGACCTCGAAGCTACACCTTC.

The chain combines TRBV6-2 or TRBV6-3 with TRBJ2-2, with D maybe TRBD2 (6 bases). Germline CDR1 reads MNHEY; CDR2 reads SVGEGT. The V end was cut by 2 bases, the J end by 2 bases, with 15 bases between. The CDR3 spans 17 residues. Written as DNA, the CDR3 is TGTGCCAGCAGTTACCCATTGGGACTTCCAAACACCGGGGAGCTGTTTTTT. This encodes CASSYPLGLPNTGELFF.

The chain combines TRBV5-1 with TRBJ2-1, with 8 bases aligning to TRBD1. The V segment lost 4 bases and the J segment 8 bases; nucleotides outside the gene matches: 11. This CDR3 region has 15 residues. Per germline, CDR1 SGHRS and CDR2 YFSETQ. The DNA of the CDR3 is TGCGCCAGCAGCCACGGGACAGGAACGTCGGATGAGCAGTTCTTC. Its translation is CASSHGTGTSDEQFF.

The chain has TRBV9 and TRBJ1-4, with 9 bases identical to TRBD1. The V segment lost 4 bases and the J segment 4 bases; nucleotides outside the gene matches: 2. The CDR3 spans 14 residues. CDR1 and CDR2 (germline): SGDLS, YYNGEE. CDR3 in DNA: TGTGCCAGCAGCACAGGGGGCAATAATGAAAAACTGTTTTTT. Protein product: CASSTGGNNEKLFF.

V and J are TRBV7-2 and TRBJ2-2, with D perhaps assigned TRBD1 or TRBD2 (5 bases each). The CDR3 consists of 14 residues. The V gene's germline CDR1 is SGHTA and CDR2 FQGNSA. The V end lost 6 bases, the J end lost 1 base, and 9 bases lay between the germline ends. CDR3 DNA sequence: TGTGCCAGCAGACTAGGGGTGAACACCGGGGAGCTGTTTTTT. Its translation: CASRLGVNTGELFF.

CDR3 amino acids: CASSLAGAPDTQYF. The CDR3 DNA reads TGCGCCAGCAGCCTAGCGGGAGCACCAGATACGCAGTATTTT. The chain employs TRBV4-1 and TRBJ2-3; 9 bases agree with TRBD2. Germline CDR1 MGHRA, CDR2 YSYEKL. V lost 4 bases to trimming and J lost 4 bases; unmatched junction nucleotides: 3. The CDR3 sequence is 14 residues long.

A few counts support this clone. J is TRBJ2-3 and V is TRBV6-2 or TRBV6-3, with 9 bases fitting TRBD1. The CDR3 is 17 residues long. V shed 4 bases, J shed 1 base, and the junction held 9 bases outside the gene matches. Germline V gene data show CDR1 as MNHEY and CDR2 as SVGEGT. The CDR3 reads CASSSLGQGRRTDTQYF. The CDR3 DNA sequence: TGTGCCAGCAGTTCACTGGGACAGGGTCGTCGCACAGATACGCAGTATTTT.

The chain is built from TRBV19 and TRBJ2-7; weak D call: TRBD1 (6 bases). Germline values: CDR1 LNHDA, CDR2 SQIVND (reference sequence). The CDR3 spans 12 residues. V was trimmed by 5 bases and J by 6 bases, leaving 11 bases between them. CDR3 DNA: TGTGCCAGTAGTTACCAGGGGACCGAGCAGTACTTC. Protein: CASSYQGTEQYF. The full variable domain, rest sourced from reference TRBV19 and TRBJ2-7, is DGGITQSPKYLFRKEGQNVTLSCEQNLNHDAMYWYRQDPGQGLRLIYYSQIVNDFQKGDIAEGYSVSREKKESFPLTVTSAQKNPTAFYLCASSYQGTEQYFGPGTRLTVT.

The chain links TRBV27 to TRBJ1-5, with D maybe TRBD1 (6 bases). The CDR3 loop spans 18 amino acids. Germline CDR1 reads MNHEY; CDR2 reads SMNVEV (reference sequence). V was trimmed by 1 base and J by 2 bases, leaving 18 bases between them. This CDR3 reads CASSLFPRREGGNQPQHF. Written as DNA, the CDR3 is TGTGCCAGCAGTTTATTTCCCAGGAGAGAGGGGGGCAATCAGCCCCAGCATTTT.

V usage is TRBV12-3 or TRBV12-4 and J usage is TRBJ2-1; D unresolved. With 3 bases removed from V and 8 bases from J, the gap between germline ends came to 5 bases. The CDR3 sequence is 11 residues long. The DNA for the CDR3 is TGTGCCAGCAGTTTTCGGGATGAGCAGTTCTTC. This gives the protein CASSFRDEQFF.

V usage is TRBV7-3 and J usage is TRBJ2-3, with D possibly matching TRBD1 (6 bases). Germline V gives CDR1 SGHTA, CDR2 FQGTGA. The CDR3 is made up of 15 amino acids. The V end lost 4 bases, the J end lost 0 bases, and 11 bases lay between the germline ends. DNA for the CDR3: TGTGCCAGCAGCTATGGGGGCTTAAGCACAGATACGCAGTATTTT. It translates to CASSYGGLSTDTQYF.

This clone is a singleton in its sample. This sequence joins TRBV5-1 and TRBJ1-2; possible D gene TRBD1, 5 bases. The germline CDR1 and CDR2 sequences are SGHRS and YFSETQ. Trimming pared 0 bases from V and 2 bases from J, leaving 14 bases between. The CDR3 sequence is 16 residues long. CDR3: CASSLEGTDGNYGYTF. The DNA for the CDR3 is TGCGCCAGCAGCTTGGAGGGGACCGACGGGAACTATGGCTACACCTTC.

This clone was counted a few times. The J gene is TRBJ2-1, the V gene TRBV6-2 or TRBV6-3; D is ambiguous. Germline CDR1 and CDR2: MNHEY and SVGEGT. The CDR3 has 13 residues. V lost 2 bases and J 12 bases, leaving 14 bases between the germline ends. CDR3 region: CASSYVRAQMQFF. The CDR3 DNA sequence: TGTGCCAGCAGTTACGTAAGAGCGCAGATGCAGTTCTTC.

The chain recombines TRBV6-1 with TRBJ2-3; no clear D gene. The CDR3 is 11 residues long. Germline CDR1 MNHNS, CDR2 SASEGT. With 0 bases removed from V and 10 bases from J, the gap between germline ends came to 5 bases. The CDR3 bases are TGTGCCAGCAGTGAAGCGGCGGCGCAGTATTTT. The encoded protein is CASSEAAAQYF.

In DNA form, the CDR3 reads TGTGCCAGTAGACGTACTTATAATTCACCCCTCCACTTT. This codes for CASRRTYNSPLHF. The rearrangement uses TRBV19 and TRBJ1-6; D is unresolved. V lost 6 bases and J lost 4, with 7 bases in between. CDR1 and CDR2 from the germline V gene are LNHDA and SQIVND (reference sequence). The CDR3 spans 13 residues. The entire variable domain, with the rest obtained from reference TRBV19 and TRBJ1-6, is as follows: DGGITQSPKYLFRKEGQNVTLSCEQNLNHDAMYWYRQDPGQGLRLIYYSQIVNDFQKGDIAEGYSVSREKKESFPLTVTSAQKNPTAFYLCASRRTYNSPLHFGNGTRLTVT.

This clone has a single count. The chain employs TRBV9 and TRBJ2-1; 8 bases are shared with TRBD1. V lost 6 bases, J lost 7 bases, and 9 bases stayed unmatched. CDR3 size: 14 residues. Germline V lookup: CDR1 SGDLS, CDR2 YYNGEE. The CDR3, as DNA: TGTGCCAGCACCGGGACAGGAGCCTCAAATGAGCAGTTCTTC. Amino acid sequence: CASTGTGASNEQFF.

The V and J genes are TRBV12-3 or TRBV12-4 and TRBJ1-1; D is ambiguous. The CDR3 is 13 residues long. The V gene lost 7 bases and the J gene lost 5 bases, with 14 bases spanning the gap. Here the CDR3 reads CASNLGVGTEAFF. In DNA form, the CDR3 reads TGTGCCAGCAACCTGGGTGTGGGGACTGAAGCTTTCTTT.

Written as DNA, the CDR3 is TGTGCCAGCTCACTATCGGGAGGGGGCCGAGCTGAAGCTTTCTTT. Translation: CASSLSGGGRAEAFF. V and J are TRBV18 and TRBJ1-1, with TRBD1 matching 7 bases. Losses at the gene ends were 4 bases for V and 6 bases for J; bases not matched to a gene: 11. This CDR3 region has 15 residues. Germline assignment: CDR1 KGHSH and CDR2 LQKENI.

In nucleotides, the CDR3 is TGTGCCAGCAGCAACCGGGCGGTGAACACTGAAGCTTTCTTT. Translated, it gives CASSNRAVNTEAFF. The V and J genes are TRBV3-1 (or the pseudogene TRBV3-2) and TRBJ1-1; D is undetermined. This CDR3 has 14 residues. V lost 5 bases and J 0 bases, leaving 10 bases between the germline ends. Germline V lookup: CDR1 LGHDT, CDR2 YNNKEL (reference sequence).

The chain employs TRBV3-1 (or the pseudogene TRBV3-2) and TRBJ2-7; TRBD2 matches at 7 bases. CDR3 length: 15 amino acids. J was trimmed by 3 bases and V by 6 bases; bases with no gene match: 11. Germline CDR1 and CDR2: LGHDT and YNNKEL (reference sequence). The CDR3 here is CASSRGGGTIYEQYF. The CDR3 nucleotides read TGTGCCAGCAGTCGTGGGGGGGGGACTATCTACGAGCAGTACTTC.

The chain couples TRBV7-2 to TRBJ1-3; the D is unclear. CDR3 size: 14 residues. The germline gives CDR1 SGHTA, CDR2 FQGNSA. V dropped 5 bases and J dropped 0 bases, with 8 bases sitting between them. CDR3 sequence (DNA): TGTGCCAGCAGCACAGCCTTCTCTGGAAACACCATATATTTT. This sequence encodes CASSTAFSGNTIYF.